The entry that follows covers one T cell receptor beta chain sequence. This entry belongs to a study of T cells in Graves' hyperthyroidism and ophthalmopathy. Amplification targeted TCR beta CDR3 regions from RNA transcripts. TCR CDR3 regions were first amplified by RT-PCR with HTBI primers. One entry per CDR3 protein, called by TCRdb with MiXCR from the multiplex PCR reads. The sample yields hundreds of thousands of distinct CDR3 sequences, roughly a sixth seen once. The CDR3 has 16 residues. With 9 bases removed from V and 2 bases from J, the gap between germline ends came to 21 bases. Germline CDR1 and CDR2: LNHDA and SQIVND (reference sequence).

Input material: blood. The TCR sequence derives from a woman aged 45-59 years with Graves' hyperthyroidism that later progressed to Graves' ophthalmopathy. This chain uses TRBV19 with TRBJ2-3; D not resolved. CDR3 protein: CASTPVARGPTDTQYF. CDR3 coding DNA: TGTGCCAGCACCCCGGTAGCCCGAGGACCCACAGATACGCAGTATTTT.